This is a list of T cell receptor beta chains from one sample in a study of T cell responses to AZD1222 COVID-19 vaccine. Assay used: immunoSEQ multiplex PCR; TCRdb lists only in-frame clones, some missing. The table lists about 170,000 clones, 75% to 90% of them singletons. Sequencing used peripheral blood, obtained on day 0 of AZD1222 vaccination. These TCRs come from an adult in good health. CDR3s include the opening cysteine and the closing phenylalanine or tryptophan. The D gene is left open where the match is weak. Part of the rows lack a size; the others show once, few, many or a class for expanded clones.

CDR3 protein,CDR3 DNA,clone size,V gene,D gene,J gene
CAWGTDSNQPQHF,TGTGCCTGGGGGACAGATAGCAATCAGCCCCAGCATTTT,.,TRBV30,TRBD1,TRBJ1-5
CASSFRAGVATNEKLFF,TGCGCCAGCAGCTTTCGGGCCGGGGTGGCAACTAATGAAAAACTGTTTTTT,.,TRBV5-1,.,TRBJ1-4
CASSQTGNTGELFF,TGTGCCAGCAGCCAAACAGGGAACACCGGGGAGCTGTTTTTT,.,TRBV6-2/TRBV6-3,.,TRBJ2-2
CASSLSPSYEQYF,TGTGCCAGCAGTTTATCTCCCTCCTACGAGCAGTACTTC,.,TRBV27,.,TRBJ2-7
CASSLFSGTVNTEAFF,TGTGCCAGCAGCTTATTTTCCGGGACAGTGAACACTGAAGCTTTCTTT,.,TRBV5-4,TRBD1,TRBJ1-1
CASSRGGWTEAFF,TGTGCCAGCAGCCGAGGGGGGTGGACTGAAGCTTTCTTT,.,TRBV27,.,TRBJ1-1
CASSLIHEQYF,TGTGCCAGCAGCTTGATCCACGAGCAGTACTTC,.,TRBV5-4,.,TRBJ2-7
CSATHYEQYF,TGCAGTGCCACTCACTACGAGCAGTACTTC,.,TRBV20-1,.,TRBJ2-7
CASRQGWQPQHF,TGTGCCAGTCGACAGGGTTGGCAGCCCCAGCATTTT,.,TRBV19,TRBD1,TRBJ1-5
CASSYTRTGDPDTQYF,TGTGCCAGCAGTTACACCCGGACAGGGGACCCAGATACGCAGTATTTT,.,TRBV6-5,TRBD1,TRBJ2-3
CASSSSGTSGETQYF,TGTGCCAGCAGCTCCTCCGGGACTAGCGGAGAGACCCAGTACTTC,.,TRBV7-9,TRBD2,TRBJ2-5
CASSLSSYEQYF,TGTGCCAGCAGTCTTAGCTCCTACGAGCAGTACTTC,.,TRBV6-2/TRBV6-3,.,TRBJ2-7
CALAGDYEQYF,TGTGCCCTAGCGGGCGATTACGAGCAGTACTTC,.,TRBV30,TRBD2,TRBJ2-7
CASSQDERSPFTDTQYF,TGTGCCAGCAGCCAAGATGAGAGATCACCCTTCACAGATACGCAGTATTTT,once,TRBV14,.,TRBJ2-3
CASSLTQASGNTIYF,TGTGCCAGCAGCTTGACGCAGGCCTCTGGAAACACCATATATTTT,.,TRBV5-4,.,TRBJ1-3
CASSQGEGQPQHF,TGTGCCAGCAGCCAAGGGGAGGGGCAGCCCCAGCATTTT,.,TRBV3-1/TRBV3-2,.,TRBJ1-5
CASSAGDGSQPQHF,TGCGCCAGCAGCGCGGGGGACGGTAGTCAGCCCCAGCATTTT,.,TRBV5-1,.,TRBJ1-5
CASSQETVNTEAFF,TGTGCCAGCAGCCAAGAAACGGTGAACACTGAAGCTTTCTTT,once,TRBV14,.,TRBJ1-1
CASNTQGATWGYGYTF,TGTGCCAGCAACACACAGGGGGCAACCTGGGGCTATGGCTACACCTTC,.,TRBV28,TRBD1,TRBJ1-2
CASRLASYNEQFF,TGTGCCAGTAGACTAGCGTCGTACAATGAGCAGTTCTTC,once,TRBV19,TRBD2,TRBJ2-1
CASSFAGTAYEKLFF,TGTGCCAGCAGCTTCGCCGGGACAGCCTATGAAAAACTGTTTTTT,.,TRBV7-9,TRBD1,TRBJ1-4
CASRWQGRNEQYF,TGTGCCAGCAGGTGGCAAGGACGTAACGAGCAGTACTTC,.,TRBV2,.,TRBJ2-7
CASSSMIEKLFF,TGTGCCAGCAGTTCGATGATTGAAAAACTGTTTTTT,.,TRBV11-2,.,TRBJ1-4
CASSRDSGSPQYF,TGTGCCAGTTCCCGGGATAGCGGGAGTCCGCAGTATTTT,.,TRBV18,TRBD2,TRBJ2-3
CASSERRGTDTQYF,TGCGCCAGCAGTGAACGCAGGGGTACAGATACGCAGTATTTT,.,TRBV10-1,.,TRBJ2-3
CASSLDGLAGVNEQFF,TGTGCCAGCAGCTTAGATGGGCTAGCGGGAGTCAATGAGCAGTTCTTC,once,TRBV11-2,TRBD2,TRBJ2-1
CASSLSTGATEAFF,TGTGCCAGCAGCTTATCGACAGGGGCAACTGAAGCTTTCTTT,.,TRBV7-9,TRBD1,TRBJ1-1
CASSFHAGTMNTEAFF,TGTGCCAGCAGTTTCCATGCCGGGACAATGAACACTGAAGCTTTCTTT,.,TRBV27,.,TRBJ1-1
CASSDPAEQGSNQPQHF,TGTGCCAGCAGTGATCCCGCGGAACAGGGTAGCAATCAGCCCCAGCATTTT,once,TRBV2,.,TRBJ1-5
CATSRDRGTAEAFF,TGTGCCACCAGCAGAGATCGGGGTACCGCTGAAGCTTTCTTT,.,TRBV15,.,TRBJ1-1
CASSPSRTHEQYF,TGTGCCAGCTCCCCGTCGCGGACCCACGAGCAGTACTTC,.,TRBV18,.,TRBJ2-7
CASSFRGRENTIYF,TGTGCCAGCAGCTTCCGGGGGCGTGAAAACACCATATATTTT,.,TRBV5-4,.,TRBJ1-3
CAIRPNPGQGGGWYGYTF,TGTGCCATCAGGCCCAATCCGGGACAGGGTGGGGGTTGGTATGGCTACACCTTC,.,TRBV10-3,TRBD1,TRBJ1-2
CASSLGRYYGYTF,TGTGCCAGCAGTTTAGGTCGGTACTATGGCTACACCTTC,.,TRBV28,.,TRBJ1-2
CASSIPGTRRETQYF,TGTGCCAGTAGTATACCAGGGACCCGTCGGGAGACCCAGTACTTC,.,TRBV19,.,TRBJ2-5
CSVDGQDADTQYF,TGCAGCGTGGACGGACAGGACGCAGATACGCAGTATTTT,.,TRBV29-1,TRBD1,TRBJ2-3
CASSKTLTGDSYEQYF,TGCGCCAGCAGCAAAACTCTGACAGGAGATTCCTACGAGCAGTACTTC,.,TRBV5-1,.,TRBJ2-7
CASSGYRATYEQYF,TGCGCCAGCAGCGGATACAGGGCCACCTACGAGCAGTACTTC,.,TRBV5-1,.,TRBJ2-7
CASSSPTTSGSGETQYF,TGTGCCAGCAGCTCCCCTACGACTAGCGGGAGTGGAGAGACCCAGTACTTC,.,TRBV7-9,TRBD2,TRBJ2-5
CASSETRRGPSTGELFF,TGTGCCAGCAGTGAAACTCGCAGGGGTCCTTCCACCGGGGAGCTGTTTTTT,.,TRBV25-1,.,TRBJ2-2
CASSPRQGEPYGYTF,TGTGCCAGCAGTCCTCGACAGGGGGAACCCTATGGCTACACCTTC,.,TRBV6-1,TRBD1,TRBJ1-2